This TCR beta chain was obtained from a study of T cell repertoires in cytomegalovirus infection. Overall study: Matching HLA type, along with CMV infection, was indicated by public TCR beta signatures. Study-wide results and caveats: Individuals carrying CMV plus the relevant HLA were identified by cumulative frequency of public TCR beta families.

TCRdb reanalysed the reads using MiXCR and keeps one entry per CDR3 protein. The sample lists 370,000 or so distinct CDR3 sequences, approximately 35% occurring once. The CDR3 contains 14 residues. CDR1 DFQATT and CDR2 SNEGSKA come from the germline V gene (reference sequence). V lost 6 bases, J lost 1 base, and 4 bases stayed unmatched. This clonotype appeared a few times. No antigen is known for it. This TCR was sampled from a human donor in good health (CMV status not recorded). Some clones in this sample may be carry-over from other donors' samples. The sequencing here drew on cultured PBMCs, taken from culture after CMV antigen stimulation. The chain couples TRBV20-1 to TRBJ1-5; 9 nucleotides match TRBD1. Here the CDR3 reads CSAWTGESNQPQHF. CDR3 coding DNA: TGCAGTGCATGGACAGGGGAAAGCAATCAGCCCCAGCATTTT.